This TCR beta chain was found in a study of T cell repertoires in cytomegalovirus infection. TCRdb used MiXCR to reprocess the reads, holding one entry per CDR3 protein. The table records roughly 720,000 distinct CDR3 sequences, about a third of them present only once. The V and J ends lost 5 bases and 2 bases, in that order; junction bases with no gene match: 4. Germline V gene data show CDR1 as SGHAT and CDR2 as FQDESV (reference sequence). The length of the CDR3 is 16 residues. The sample consisted of PBMCs. This chain links TRBV11-1 with TRBJ2-2; TRBD2 aligns across 11 bases. The origin of this receptor is a human donor in good health (CMV status not recorded). Some clones in this sample may be carry-over from other donors' samples. The CDR3 spells CASSILAGANTGELFF. As DNA, the CDR3 is TGTGCCAGCAGCATACTAGCGGGGGCCAACACCGGGGAGCTGTTTTTT. The full variable domain, its missing parts supplied by reference TRBV11-1 and TRBJ2-2, is EAEVAQSPRYKITEKSQAVAFWCDPISGHATLYWYRQILGQGPELLVQFQDESVVDDSQLPKDRFSAERLKGVDSTLKIQPAELGDSAMYLCASSILAGANTGELFFGEGSRLTVL.